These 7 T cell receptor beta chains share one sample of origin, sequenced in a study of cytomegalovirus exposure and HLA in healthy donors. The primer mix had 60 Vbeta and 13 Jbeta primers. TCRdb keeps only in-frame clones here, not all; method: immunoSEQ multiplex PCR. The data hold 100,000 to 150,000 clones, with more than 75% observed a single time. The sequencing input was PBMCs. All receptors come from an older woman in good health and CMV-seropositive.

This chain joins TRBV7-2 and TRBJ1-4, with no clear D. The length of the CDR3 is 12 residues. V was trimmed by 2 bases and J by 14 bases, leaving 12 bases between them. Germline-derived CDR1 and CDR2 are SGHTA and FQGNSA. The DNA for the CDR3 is TGTGCCAGCAGCTTAATGAGGCGAGGGCTGTTTTTT. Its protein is CASSLMRRGLFF.

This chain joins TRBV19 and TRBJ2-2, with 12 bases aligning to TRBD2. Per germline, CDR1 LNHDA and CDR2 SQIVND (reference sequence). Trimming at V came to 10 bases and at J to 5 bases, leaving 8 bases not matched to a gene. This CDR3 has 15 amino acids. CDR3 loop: CATKTSGRGTGELFF. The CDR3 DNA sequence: TGTGCCACCAAGACTAGCGGGAGAGGGACCGGGGAGCTGTTTTTT. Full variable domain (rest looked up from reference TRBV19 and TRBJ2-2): DGGITQSPKYLFRKEGQNVTLSCEQNLNHDAMYWYRQDPGQGLRLIYYSQIVNDFQKGDIAEGYSVSREKKESFPLTVTSAQKNPTAFYLCATKTSGRGTGELFFGEGSRLTVL.

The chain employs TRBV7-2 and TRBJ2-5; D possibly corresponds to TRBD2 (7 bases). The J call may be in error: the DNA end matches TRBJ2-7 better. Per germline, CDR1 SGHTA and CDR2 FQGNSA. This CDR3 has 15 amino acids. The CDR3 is CASSLDGGLSYEQYF. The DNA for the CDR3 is TGTGCCAGCAGCTTAGACGGGGGGCTCTCCTACGAGCAGTACTTC.

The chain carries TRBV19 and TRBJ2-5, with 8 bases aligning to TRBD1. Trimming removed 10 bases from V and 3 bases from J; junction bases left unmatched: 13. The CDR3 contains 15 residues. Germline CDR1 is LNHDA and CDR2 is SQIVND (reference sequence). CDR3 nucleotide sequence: TGTGCCACCTCCCCCGGGACAGGAGCGGAAGAGACCCAGTACTTC. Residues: CATSPGTGAEETQYF.

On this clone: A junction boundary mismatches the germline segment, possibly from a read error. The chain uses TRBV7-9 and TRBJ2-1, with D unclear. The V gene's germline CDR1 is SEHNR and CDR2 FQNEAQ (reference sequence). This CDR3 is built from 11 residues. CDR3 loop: CASSLDSHAVF. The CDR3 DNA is TGTGCCAGCAGCCTCGACTCTCATGCAGTCTTC.

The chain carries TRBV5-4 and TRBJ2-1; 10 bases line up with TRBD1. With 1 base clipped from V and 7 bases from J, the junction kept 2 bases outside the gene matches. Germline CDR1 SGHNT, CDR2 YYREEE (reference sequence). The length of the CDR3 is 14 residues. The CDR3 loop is CASSLRDRGNEQFF. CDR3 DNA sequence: TGTGCCAGCAGCTTGCGGGACAGGGGAAATGAGCAGTTCTTC.

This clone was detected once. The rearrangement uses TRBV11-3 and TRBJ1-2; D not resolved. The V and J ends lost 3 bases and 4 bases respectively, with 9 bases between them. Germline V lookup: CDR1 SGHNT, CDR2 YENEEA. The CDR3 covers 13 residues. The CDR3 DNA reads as TGTGCCAGCAGCTTCGGTCCGGGCTATGGCTACACCTTC. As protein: CASSFGPGYGYTF.